The rows below give T cell receptor beta chains drawn from one sample of a study of blood T cell repertoires in COVID-19. TCRdb's copy holds only in-frame clones and misses some; the assay was immunoSEQ multiplex PCR. The profile shows fewer than 350,000 clones, roughly 90% of them singletons. The source material was PBMCs or T cells enriched from blood (not recorded which). Source of these receptors: a woman aged 40 to 55 with acute COVID-19. The CDR3 runs from the conserved cysteine through the conserved F or W. The D gene is left open where the match is weak. Clone size appears in some rows only: once, few, many, or a class for an expanded clone.

clone size	V gene	J gene	D gene	CDR3 DNA	CDR3 protein
-	TRBV2	TRBJ1-4	-	TGTGCCAGCAGGAAAGGCAGCGTGAATAATGAAAAACTGTTTTTT	CASRKGSVNNEKLFF
-	TRBV30	TRBJ1-4	-	TGTGCCTGGAGTGAGCAGGGGAAAGAGGAAAAACTGTTTTTT	CAWSEQGKEEKLFF
-	TRBV9	TRBJ1-1	TRBD1	TGTGCCAGCAGCGTAGGGACAGGGATCACTGAAGCTTTCTTT	CASSVGTGITEAFF
-	TRBV4-2	TRBJ1-5	TRBD1	TGTGCCAGCAGCCAGGAAGGACAGGGGGTGGTTCAGCCCCAGCATTTT	CASSQEGQGVVQPQHF
-	TRBV16	TRBJ1-6	-	TGTGCCAGCAGCCAATCGAACGGCTATAATTCACCCCTCCACTTT	CASSQSNGYNSPLHF
-	TRBV7-2	TRBJ2-3	TRBD2	TGTGCCAGCAGCTTATACCCACTAGCGGGAGCTTCTGAAGATACGCAGTATTTT	CASSLYPLAGASEDTQYF
-	TRBV6-5	TRBJ2-7	-	TGTGCCAGCAGTTCGGACTCTTCCTACGAGCAGTACTTC	CASSSDSSYEQYF
-	TRBV19	TRBJ2-1	-	TGTGCCAGTAGTATAAGTTGGACAGTAACGGCTGAGCAGTTCTTC	CASSISWTVTAEQFF
once	TRBV12-5	TRBJ2-3	TRBD2	TGTGCTAGTGGTTTGGGACTAGCGAGGATCTCTAGCGGCGGCACAGATACGCAGTATTTT	CASGLGLARISSGGTDTQYF
-	TRBV6-5	TRBJ1-2	TRBD1	TGTGCCAGCAGCGTGGACAGGCAGTATGGCTACACCTTC	CASSVDRQYGYTF
-	TRBV7-5	TRBJ1-5	-	TGTGTCAGAAGGCAACAGGTTAGCAATCAGCCCCAGCATTTT	CVRRQQVSNQPQHF
-	TRBV18	TRBJ1-1	TRBD1	TGTGCCAGCTCACCAAGACAGGGCACTGAAGCTTTCTTT	CASSPRQGTEAFF
-	TRBV29-1	TRBJ1-2	TRBD1	TGCAGCGCCCAGACAGGGGGCGCGGGCTACACCTTC	CSAQTGGAGYTF
-	TRBV19	TRBJ1-4	-	TGTGCCAGTAGTCCTGGTGATCTGGAGAAACTGTTTTTT	CASSPGDLEKLFF
-	TRBV9	TRBJ2-7	-	TGTGCCAGCCCCCCCCCTGCGGACTTC	CASPPPADF
-	TRBV7-9	TRBJ2-7	-	TGTGCCAGCAGCTTCGGGCTGGGAGCGGGCTACGAGCAGTACTTC	CASSFGLGAGYEQYF
few	TRBV18	TRBJ1-5	-	TGTGCCAGCTCACCAAGAGGCAATCAGCCCCAGCATTTT	CASSPRGNQPQHF
-	TRBV24-1	TRBJ2-7	TRBD1	TGTGCCACCAGTGATGGGACAGGCTCCTACGAGCAGTACTTC	CATSDGTGSYEQYF
-	TRBV24-1	TRBJ1-2	-	TGTGCCACCAGTGAGCGTCAGGGAAATGGCTACACCTTC	CATSERQGNGYTF
-	TRBV5-4	TRBJ2-2	TRBD1	TGTGCCAGCAGCTTGTCCCCGGACAGGGGAATCACCGGGGAGCTGTTTTTT	CASSLSPDRGITGELFF
-	TRBV5-5	TRBJ1-2	TRBD1	TGTGCCAGCAGCTCGTTACCTGGAGGGGACAGGGTTCGGTATGGCTACACCTTC	CASSSLPGGDRVRYGYTF
-	TRBV2	TRBJ1-1	-	TGTGCCAGCCGAGGTTCCACGCCAGCTTTCTTT	CASRGSTPAFF
-	TRBV7-6	TRBJ1-3	TRBD1	TGTGCCAGCAGCCGCGGGACAGACCCTGGAAACACCATATATTTT	CASSRGTDPGNTIYF
few	TRBV5-1	TRBJ1-2	TRBD1	TGCGCCAGCAGCGCAAAGGGGGCTGTACATGGCTACACCTTC	CASSAKGAVHGYTF
-	TRBV2	TRBJ1-6	TRBD1	TGTGCCAGCAGTTGGACAGGGGGGAATTCACCCCTCCACTTT	CASSWTGGNSPLHF
-	TRBV7-2	TRBJ2-3	-	TGTGCCAGCAGCTTATATCGAGGGCGCACAGATACGCAGTATTTT	CASSLYRGRTDTQYF
-	TRBV11-3	TRBJ2-1	TRBD2	TGTGCCAGCAGCTTTACCGGGACTAGCAGTGAGCAGTTCTTC	CASSFTGTSSEQFF
-	TRBV7-2	TRBJ1-4	-	TGTGCCAGCAGCTTAGGGCGGGTTGAAAAACTGTTTTTT	CASSLGRVEKLFF
-	TRBV4-1	TRBJ1-2	TRBD1	TGCGCCAGCAGCCAAGGGGACAGGGGGAGATCTAACTATGGCTACACCTTC	CASSQGDRGRSNYGYTF
-	TRBV6-2/TRBV6-3	TRBJ2-7	-	TGTGCCAGCAGTCCCGGACTAAAGCAGTACTTC	CASSPGLKQYF
-	TRBV27	TRBJ1-2	-	TGTGCCAGCAGTAGGGACGGACGGGAGGTCTATGGCTACACCTTC	CASSRDGREVYGYTF
-	TRBV3-1/TRBV3-2	TRBJ1-2	-	TGTGCCAGCAGCCAAGATGAACGGTCTCTCTATGGCTACACCTTC	CASSQDERSLYGYTF
-	TRBV5-8	TRBJ2-5	-	TGTGCCAGCAGCTCGCGCGGGGGCGGGAGTTCGCGGGAGACCCAGTACTTC	CASSSRGGGSSRETQYF
once	TRBV29-1	TRBJ2-3	TRBD2	TGCAGCGTCGCCGGGACTAGCGGGAGGGCCGCAGATACGCAGTATTTT	CSVAGTSGRAADTQYF
-	TRBV4-2	TRBJ1-5	TRBD1	TGTGCCAGCAGCAATGGACAGGGCCATGATCAGCCCCAGCATTTT	CASSNGQGHDQPQHF
-	TRBV28	TRBJ2-7	-	TGTGCCAGCAGACAGACAGGTTCCTACGAGCAGTACTTC	CASRQTGSYEQYF
-	TRBV15	TRBJ1-2	TRBD1	TGTGCCACCAGCAGAGATGGCCCGGGACAGGGACTCTTCCTCTATGGCTACACCTTC	CATSRDGPGQGLFLYGYTF
-	TRBV7-8	TRBJ2-5	TRBD2	TGTGCCAGCAGCTTAGGACTAGCGGTCCAAGAGACCCAGTACTTC	CASSLGLAVQETQYF
-	TRBV19	TRBJ1-3	-	TGTGCCTGCGGGACTGGCTCTGGAAACACCATATATTTT	CACGTGSGNTIYF
-	TRBV13	TRBJ1-6	TRBD1	TGTGCCAGCAGCATACAGGGGGCTCATTCACCCCTCCACTTT	CASSIQGAHSPLHF